This TCR beta chain was identified during a study of cytomegalovirus exposure and HLA in healthy donors. The study ran its PCR with 60 Vbeta and 13 Jbeta primers. Method: immunoSEQ multiplex PCR; TCRdb's copy keeps in-frame clones and lacks some. Among some 190,000 clones, approximately 86% were seen once, and the ten largest hold around 0.3%. This clone came up once. CDR1 is SGHKS, CDR2 YYEKEE, per germline (reference sequence). Trimming took 1 base from V and 7 from J, leaving 15 bases between them. The CDR3 consists of 15 residues. The clonotype originates from a woman under 40 in good health and CMV-seronegative. The sample taken for sequencing was PBMCs. J is TRBJ1-5 and V is TRBV5-5; D is unresolved. The CDR3 region is CASSLFTSRSQPQHF. In DNA form, the CDR3 reads TGTGCCAGCAGCTTGTTTACATCTCGGAGCCAGCCCCAGCATTTT.